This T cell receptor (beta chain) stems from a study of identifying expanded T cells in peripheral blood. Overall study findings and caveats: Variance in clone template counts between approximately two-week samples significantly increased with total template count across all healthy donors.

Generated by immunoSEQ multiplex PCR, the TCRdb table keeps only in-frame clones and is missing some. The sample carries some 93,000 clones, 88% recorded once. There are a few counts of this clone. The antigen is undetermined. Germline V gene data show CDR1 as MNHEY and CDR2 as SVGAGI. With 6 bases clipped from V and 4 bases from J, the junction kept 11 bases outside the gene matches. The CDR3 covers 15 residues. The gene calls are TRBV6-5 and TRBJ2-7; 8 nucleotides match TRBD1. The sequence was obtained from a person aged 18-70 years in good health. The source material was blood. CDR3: CASRDGQGPWYEQYF. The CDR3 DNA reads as TGTGCCAGCAGAGATGGACAGGGCCCCTGGTACGAGCAGTACTTC.